Sequencing of this TCR beta chain was carried out in a study of CD8 T cells in ankylosing spondylitis. Germline V lookup: CDR1 SEHNR, CDR2 FQNEAQ (reference sequence). The CDR3 consists of 12 residues. Trimming stripped 10 bases from V and 0 bases from J, with 10 bases between. The study, taken as a whole, reports: Matched ankylosing spondylitis synovial fluid reportedly showed significant enrichment of disease-linked clones. Seemingly distinctive of ankylosing spondylitis blood was a TCR beta motif formed by eight highly homologous variants.

Concerning this clonotype: The target antigen is unknown.

By quantitative 5'-RACE with molecular barcodes, the TCR beta libraries were made. Each CDR3 protein gets one entry after TCRdb re-called the 5' RACE reads with MiXCR. The repertoire holds almost 400,000 distinct CDR3 sequences, with 20% to 25% as singletons. The source material was blood, either unsorted or a sorted T cell fraction (not recorded which). This TCR was sampled from a male donor with ankylosing spondylitis. The chain joins TRBV7-9 to TRBJ2-7; D remains ambiguous. The CDR3 DNA reads as TGTGCCATTCGACTTAGCTCCTACGAGCAGTACTTC. It specifies CAIRLSSYEQYF.